A selection of T cell receptor beta chains follows, all from one sample in a study of T cell responses to AZD1222 COVID-19 vaccine. Some clones are missing from TCRdb's copy, which holds only in-frame ones; the method was immunoSEQ multiplex PCR. In the table there are 65,000 to 80,000 clones, under 90% of which are singletons. Sequenced here: peripheral blood, sampled 28 days after the second AZD1222 dose. All receptors come from an adult who received the AZD1222 COVID-19 vaccine. Each CDR3 is given with its conserved first and last residue. Each record gives: CDR3 protein, CDR3 DNA, clone size, V gene, J gene, D gene. A D gene is named only where the DNA matches it firmly. The size field is filled for only some rows; it gives once, few, many or a size class.

cdr3_aa: CASSPPFGQTEAFF; cdr3_nt: TGTGCCAGCTCACCACCGTTCGGACAGACTGAAGCTTTCTTT; clone_size: .; v_call: TRBV18; j_call: TRBJ1-1; d_call: .
cdr3_aa: CASSQGGEGNQPQHF; cdr3_nt: TGTGCCAGCAGCCAAGGAGGGGAGGGCAATCAGCCCCAGCATTTT; clone_size: .; v_call: TRBV4-2; j_call: TRBJ1-5; d_call: .
cdr3_aa: CATSDLWGIYGYTF; cdr3_nt: TGTGCCACCAGTGATTTGTGGGGCATCTATGGCTACACCTTC; clone_size: .; v_call: TRBV24-1; j_call: TRBJ1-2; d_call: .
cdr3_aa: CASSFSVTGNTGELFF; cdr3_nt: TGTGCTAGCAGCTTTTCGGTCACAGGGAACACCGGGGAGCTGTTTTTT; clone_size: .; v_call: TRBV7-7; j_call: TRBJ2-2; d_call: .
cdr3_aa: CASSGSRGSNTGELFF; cdr3_nt: TGTGCCAGCTCAGGGTCAAGGGGTTCGAACACCGGGGAGCTGTTTTTT; clone_size: once; v_call: TRBV18; j_call: TRBJ2-2; d_call: .
cdr3_aa: CASSLIRETDTQYF; cdr3_nt: TGCGCCAGCAGCTTGATTAGGGAAACAGATACGCAGTATTTT; clone_size: once; v_call: TRBV5-1; j_call: TRBJ2-3; d_call: .
cdr3_aa: CASSSYSNQPQHF; cdr3_nt: TGTGCCAGCAGCTCATATAGCAATCAGCCCCAGCATTTT; clone_size: .; v_call: TRBV27; j_call: TRBJ1-5; d_call: .
cdr3_aa: CASSQRVGSGNTIYF; cdr3_nt: TGTGCCAGCAGTCAGAGGGTGGGCTCTGGAAACACCATATATTTT; clone_size: few; v_call: TRBV14; j_call: TRBJ1-3; d_call: .
cdr3_aa: CASSLRGEWNNSPLHF; cdr3_nt: TGTGCCAGCAGCCTAAGGGGGGAGTGGAATAATTCACCCCTCCACTTT; clone_size: .; v_call: TRBV28; j_call: TRBJ1-6; d_call: .
cdr3_aa: CASKAGVSNEQFF; cdr3_nt: TGTGCCAGCAAAGCGGGAGTTTCCAATGAGCAGTTCTTC; clone_size: once; v_call: TRBV2; j_call: TRBJ2-1; d_call: TRBD2
cdr3_aa: CASLLQGAGNTIYF; cdr3_nt: TGTGCCAGTTTACTTCAGGGGGCCGGGAACACCATATATTTT; clone_size: .; v_call: TRBV19; j_call: TRBJ1-3; d_call: TRBD1
cdr3_aa: CSAPSGRRDLGNEQFF; cdr3_nt: TGCAGCGCCCCCTCGGGAAGGCGGGACCTCGGGAATGAGCAGTTCTTC; clone_size: .; v_call: TRBV29-1; j_call: TRBJ2-1; d_call: .
cdr3_aa: CAWSVREGVHNEQFF; cdr3_nt: TGTGCCTGGAGTGTACGGGAGGGAGTTCACAATGAGCAGTTCTTC; clone_size: .; v_call: TRBV30; j_call: TRBJ2-1; d_call: TRBD2
cdr3_aa: CASSLHMGDQEAFF; cdr3_nt: TGTGCCAGCAGCCTCCATATGGGTGATCAAGAAGCTTTCTTT; clone_size: .; v_call: TRBV7-9; j_call: TRBJ1-1; d_call: .
cdr3_aa: CASSLTGDRGAFF; cdr3_nt: TGTGCCAGCAGCTTAACGGGGGATAGGGGCGCTTTCTTT; clone_size: .; v_call: TRBV7-3; j_call: TRBJ1-1; d_call: .
cdr3_aa: CATSDLPGARNEQFF; cdr3_nt: TGTGCCACCAGTGATTTACCTGGGGCTCGTAATGAGCAGTTCTTC; clone_size: few; v_call: TRBV24-1; j_call: TRBJ2-1; d_call: .
cdr3_aa: CAGGTSVNTGELFF; cdr3_nt: TGTGCCGGCGGGACTAGCGTGAACACCGGGGAGCTGTTTTTT; clone_size: .; v_call: TRBV2; j_call: TRBJ2-2; d_call: TRBD2
cdr3_aa: CASSQGAGTTGEQYF; cdr3_nt: TGCGCCAGCAGCCAGGGGGCGGGAACCACTGGCGAGCAGTACTTC; clone_size: .; v_call: TRBV4-1; j_call: TRBJ2-7; d_call: .
cdr3_aa: CASSQGHSGQGNNEQFF; cdr3_nt: TGTGCCAGCAGCCAAGGACACTCGGGACAGGGTAATAATGAGCAGTTCTTC; clone_size: .; v_call: TRBV3-1/TRBV3-2; j_call: TRBJ2-1; d_call: TRBD1
cdr3_aa: CASSPTPDTEAFF; cdr3_nt: TGTGCCAGCAGCCCAACCCCGGACACTGAAGCTTTCTTT; clone_size: .; v_call: TRBV7-2; j_call: TRBJ1-1; d_call: .
cdr3_aa: CASSQGGRTGTGNTIYF; cdr3_nt: TGCGCCAGCAGCCAGGGCGGGAGGACAGGGACCGGGAACACCATATATTTT; clone_size: .; v_call: TRBV4-1; j_call: TRBJ1-3; d_call: TRBD1
cdr3_aa: CSASVLRGGRGSYNEQFF; cdr3_nt: TGCAGTGCTAGTGTGCTGCGGGGGGGTAGGGGCTCCTACAATGAGCAGTTCTTC; clone_size: .; v_call: TRBV20-1; j_call: TRBJ2-1; d_call: TRBD2
cdr3_aa: CASSLGTENTEAFF; cdr3_nt: TGCGCCAGCAGCTTGGGGACAGAGAACACTGAAGCTTTCTTT; clone_size: .; v_call: TRBV5-1; j_call: TRBJ1-1; d_call: .
cdr3_aa: CASRPGLANTGELFF; cdr3_nt: TGTGCCAGCAGGCCGGGACTAGCGAACACCGGGGAGCTGTTTTTT; clone_size: .; v_call: TRBV28; j_call: TRBJ2-2; d_call: TRBD2
cdr3_aa: CASSQGRGTEAFF; cdr3_nt: TGCGCCAGCAGCCAAGGCCGAGGAACTGAAGCTTTCTTT; clone_size: .; v_call: TRBV4-3; j_call: TRBJ1-1; d_call: .
cdr3_aa: CASSPGEGAWRETQYF; cdr3_nt: TGTGCCAGCTCACCCGGCGAGGGGGCATGGCGGGAGACCCAGTACTTC; clone_size: .; v_call: TRBV18; j_call: TRBJ2-5; d_call: TRBD1